This T cell receptor beta chain was obtained from a study of blood T cell repertoires in COVID-19 (dated by TCRdb to 2020 to 2021). Study-wide context: The collaborator samples originated in the United States, Italy and Spain and spanned the acute and convalescent phases of COVID-19. The prospective study material was composed of cDNA or gDNA derived from T cells, B-cell-depleted T cells, or PBMCs. Subjects who had been exposed to COVID-19, were actively infected with it, or had recovered from it provided the deeply sampled blood TCRbeta repertoires that made up the dataset. The repertoires were released in a freely available public database intended as a resource for research on the immune response to SARS-CoV-2. The samples were drawn from the first 160 participants of the ongoing ImmuneRACE study and from 1,254 subjects provided by 6 global collaborators. Nearly every sample came with metadata listing a de-identified subject ID, COVID-19 status, age in years and sex. Where available, HLA class I and class II types were obtained from metadata supplied by the sample provider rather than from assay-based typing.

The full study reports these points: How much clinical and demographic metadata was included differed by source and by participant, and the metadata was provided uncurated.

Each collaborating institution followed its own protocols to collect whole blood in K2EDTA tubes. Collaborator samples were shipped for TCRbeta analysis as frozen whole blood, isolated PBMCs, or DNA extracted from either sample type. The immunoSEQ Assay, a bias-controlled multiplex PCR, was used to amplify TCRbeta CDR3 regions from genomic DNA. The authors' pipeline ran thus. The number of nucleated cells in each sample was estimated from the amplification of reference gene primers within the assay. Sequence reads were collapsed and filtered to measure the absolute abundance of every unique TCRbeta CDR3 rearrangement. For each sample, productive Simpson clonality was calculated as the square root of Simpson's diversity index over productive rearrangements. TCRdb obtained this table from immuneACCESS and retained in-frame rearrangements with V and J assigned. These tables miss some clones; where compared with another copy, unresolved V genes account for less than half of the shortfall, and the remainder is unexplained. V and J calls and clone size follow that table, whereas D and trimming were derived from the DNA. This sample comprises about 270,000 clones, around nine tenths of them detected only once. The top ten hold over 8% of the sample.

Only one count was recorded for this clone. Its antigen has not been determined. Base qualities are not provided; no much larger clone lies one nucleotide away. Based on the germline V gene (reference sequence), the CDR1 and CDR2 sequences are LNHDA and SQIVND. V is clipped by 1 base and J by 4 bases, and the sequence between their germline boundaries is 16 bases long. The CDR3 covers 16 residues, taking in both the cysteine and the phenylalanine. Kept here is only the CDR3 DNA, which spans 48 bases and is read in frame from base 1. This receptor was identified in a man aged 40-50 years with active or convalescent COVID-19. The chain links TRBV19 with TRBJ2-5, and TRBD2 may be the D gene, going by 6 matching bases. Sequenced input: peripheral blood. The CDR3 reads CASSIGGTPEGETQYF. In nucleotide form, the sequence is TGTGCCAGTAGTATAGGGGGGACTCCGGAGGGAGAGACCCAGTACTTC.